This TCR beta chain was retrieved from a study of T cells expressing NK-cell markers. Per germline, CDR1 MDHEN and CDR2 SYDVKM. This CDR3 contains 13 residues. Researchers built TCR beta cDNA using 5'RACE template switching with UMIs. TCRdb re-called the 5' RACE reads; every CDR3 protein appears as one record, without DNA. This repertoire includes about 180,000 distinct CDR3 sequences. The specimen was blood T cells: a sorted CD56 or NKG2C T cell subset, CD4+ or CD8+ T cells, or bulk PBMC T cells (not recorded which). The clonotype was recovered from a woman between 18 and 69 years old in good health. The J gene is TRBJ1-1, the V gene TRBV28; lacking DNA, the TRBD1 call made by TCRdb goes unchecked. This CDR3 is CASSGTPNTEAFF. The variable domain in full, with the rest retrieved from reference TRBV28 and TRBJ1-1, is DVKVTQSSRYLVKRTGEKVFLECVQDMDHENMFWYRQDPGLGLRLIYFSYDVKMKEKGDIPEGYSVSREKKERFSLILESASTNQTSMYLCASSGTPNTEAFFGQGTRLTVV.